This TCR beta chain was found in a study of T cell clonotyping in hematopoietic cell transplantation (dated by TCRdb to the early 2020s). At the level of the whole study: A total of roughly 130 blood samples were collected in the study from a few dozen consecutive transplant recipients and their related donors. Recruitment of patients was conducted between late 2015 and 2017, and follow-up was continued until September 2020 or death.

The study at large found these results: Recipient TCR diversity fell after transplant, with pathologically expanded clonotypes rising progressively from day 30 to day 180. Broader posttransplant TCR repertoire diversity was predicted by donor and pretransplant recipient Inverse Simpson Index values. Sample size was limited, and cells were not sorted, so CD4 and CD8 repertoire contributions could not be separated. Recipient repertoires showed only a small fraction of overlap with donor repertoires, and over 95% appeared de novo at the given depth.

The immunoSEQ assay, a bias-controlled multiplex PCR with V- and J-specific primers, was used to amplify TCR beta CDR3 regions from genomic DNA. A proprietary barcode and Illumina adapter sequences were added to the CDR3 amplicons in a second PCR step. An Illumina MiSeq instrument was used to sequence the CDR3 libraries. In the authors' own workflow: Export and quality control were performed with immunoSEQ Analyzer 3.0, and downstream analyses were performed with R Bioconductor and Immunarch. Only productive rearrangements in the normalized downsampled data set went into calculating the repertoire metrics. In the normalized cohort, a clonotype counted as pathologically expanded if the clonotype was larger than 5 templates. The Inverse Simpson Index was used to measure repertoire diversity. To capture all clonotypes, the CMV-specificity analyses were run on the non-normalized data set. TCRdb obtained this table from immuneACCESS and retained in-frame rearrangements with V and J assigned. These tables miss some clones; where compared with another copy, unresolved V genes account for less than half of the shortfall, and the remainder is unexplained. The V and J calls and clone size were taken over from that table, and D and trimming were inferred from the DNA. The sample yields 37,000 or so clones; 88% were counted once. The top ten clones comprise almost 2% of the sample.

On this clone itself: This receptor's antigen is unknown. Base qualities are not recorded, but no much larger clone differs from it by a single base.

Blood samples for TCR beta sequencing were provided by related transplant donors. Nuclei Lysis Solution was used to extract genomic DNA from fresh or cryopreserved unfractionated peripheral blood mononuclear cells. The CDR3 has 14 amino acids, counting the end cysteine and phenylalanine. The CDR3 DNA has 42 bases and is translated from base 1. Via the germline V gene, CDR1 is SGHTA and CDR2 FQGNSA. The germline V end is reduced by 6 bases and the J end by 2 bases; junction bases left unmatched: 6. The sequence was collected from a woman in her forties in good health. Some clones in this sample may be carry-over from other donors' samples. The chain employs TRBV7-2 and TRBJ2-5; TRBD2 fits 7 bases in the junction. Material: peripheral blood mononuclear cells. The CDR3 region reads CASRWASGQETQYF. The nucleotide sequence is TGTGCCAGCAGATGGGCTAGCGGACAAGAGACCCAGTACTTC.